A single T cell receptor (beta chain) is shown here with its context. Its antigen is undetermined. 60 Vbeta and 13 Jbeta primers were used in PCR. Data came from immunoSEQ multiplex PCR; TCRdb stores just in-frame clones and leaves some out. Of just over 150,000 clones in the sample, roughly 80% are singletons; the top ten hold around 6.9%. The data stem from a study of cytomegalovirus exposure and HLA in healthy donors. Whole-study context: Earlier findings included some 120 million unique TCR beta sequences obtained from about 170 million T cells. The study, taken as a whole, reports: Across all donors, roughly uniform sequencing depth was an assumption of the presence/absence analyses.

Germline V gene lookup returns CDR1 MNHEY and CDR2 SVGAGI. CDR3 length equals 16 residues. Trimming removed 2 bases from V and 2 bases from J, with 14 bases in between. Sequencing was done on a sample of PBMCs. V and J are TRBV6-5 and TRBJ2-3; D is perhaps TRBD2 (6 bases). The sequence came from a male donor in good health and CMV-seropositive. The CDR3 DNA reads TGTGCCAGCAGTTACGGAAGGGGACTCAACACAGATACGCAGTATTTT. Residues: CASSYGRGLNTDTQYF.